The TCR beta chain described here comes from a study of blood T cell repertoires in COVID-19. About the study: Whether acute or convalescent, the COVID-19 samples came from the United States, Italy and Spain.

Per the authors' pipeline: Researchers report that nucleated cell counts were estimated from reference gene primer amplification. Sequencing was performed with immunoSEQ multiplex PCR; in TCRdb, only in-frame clones are kept and a portion is missing. V, J and clone size derive from that table, while D and trimming were established from the DNA sequence. The table has some 240,000 clones, around 80% seen once. The V end was cut by 2 bases, the J end by 4 bases, with 5 bases between. The length of the CDR3 is 12 residues. From germline, CDR1 is MRHNA and CDR2 SNTAGT. Source material: PBMCs or T cells enriched from blood (not recorded which). The origin of this receptor is a man aged 25-45 years with acute COVID-19. The V and J genes are TRBV6-4 and TRBJ1-2, with unresolved D. The CDR3 protein is CASSDPGYGYTF. The CDR3 DNA reads TGTGCCAGCAGTGACCCCGGCTATGGCTACACCTTC.